One and the same sample provided the 30 T cell receptor beta chains below, sequenced in a study of blood T cells in healthy people across ages. For the second PCR, which ran for about 7 to 11 cycles, a sample-barcoded 5' primer and a J-beta primer mix were used. TCRdb ran MiXCR on the 5' RACE reads and lists one entry per CDR3 protein. The repertoire holds under 1,000,000 distinct CDR3 sequences, with about 36% as singletons. The source material was blood. The source is a man younger than 30 in good health.

This chain links TRBV7-2 with TRBJ2-3, with 7 bases identical to TRBD1. The V gene end was trimmed by 5 bases and the J gene end by 0 bases; junction bases not matched to a gene: 11. This CDR3 spans 17 amino acids. The germline V gene encodes CDR1 SGHTA and CDR2 FQGNSA. CDR3 DNA sequence: TGTGCCAGCAGCCGACGGACAGGCCAACTGAGCACAGATACGCAGTATTTT. Its translation is CASSRRTGQLSTDTQYF.

This clonotype has only a few counts. The chain is built from TRBV5-1 and TRBJ2-1; TRBD2 aligns across 13 bases. CDR3 length equals 16 residues. Losses at the gene ends were 5 bases for V and 9 bases for J; bases not matched to a gene: 11. CDR1 SGHRS and CDR2 YFSETQ come from the germline V gene. The CDR3 spells CASSMTSGGPRGEQFF. CDR3 coding DNA: TGCGCCAGCAGTATGACTAGCGGGGGGCCCCGGGGTGAGCAGTTCTTC.

This clonotype showed up just a few times. The rearrangement links TRBV6-6 to TRBJ2-1, with 9 bases matching TRBD2. From germline, CDR1 is MNHNY and CDR2 SVGAGI (reference sequence). Trimming at V came to 6 bases and at J to 5 bases, leaving 11 bases not matched to a gene. CDR3 size: 16 residues. CDR3 in amino acids: CASSPRLAEINNEQFF. The CDR3 bases are TGTGCCAGCAGCCCCAGACTAGCGGAAATCAACAATGAGCAGTTCTTC.

The chain employs TRBV6-5 and TRBJ1-1; weak D call: TRBD1 (6 bases). The V and J ends lost 0 bases and 5 bases respectively, with 16 bases between them. This CDR3 has 16 residues. Germline CDR1 and CDR2: MNHEY and SVGAGI. CDR3 amino acids: CASSYSGAGDRTEAFF. The CDR3 nucleotides read TGTGCCAGCAGTTACTCGGGGGCAGGGGATAGGACTGAAGCTTTCTTT.

Concerning this clonotype: This may be a read error, as it is one base from a much larger clone. The chain combines TRBV20-1 with TRBJ2-7; no definite D call. CDR3 length equals 12 residues. Germline V lookup: CDR1 DFQATT, CDR2 SNEGSKA (reference sequence). V shed 8 bases and J shed 2 bases, with 13 bases lying between them. The CDR3 DNA is TGCAGTACTACCACCGGGCCCTACGAGCAGTACTTC. It translates to CSTTTGPYEQYF.

This sequence joins TRBV3-1 and TRBJ1-5; D is ambiguous. This CDR3 region has 15 residues. Looked up from germline, CDR1 is LGHDT and CDR2 is YNNKEL (reference sequence). Between the trimmed V and J ends, which lost 1 base and 3 bases, there was a span of 10 bases. The CDR3 coding sequence is TGTGCCAGCAGCCAAGCAGGCCAGCTCAATCAGCCCCAGCATTTT. It codes for CASSQAGQLNQPQHF. The variable domain in full, completed from reference TRBV3-1 and TRBJ1-5, reads DTAVSQTPKYLVTQMGNDKSIKCEQNLGHDTMYWYKQDSKKFLKIMFSYNNKELIINETVPNRFSPKSPDKAHLNLHINSLELGDSAVYFCASSQAGQLNQPQHFGDGTRLSIL.

This chain joins TRBV24-1 and TRBJ2-1; 12 bases are a match to TRBD1. After removal of 1 base from V and 6 bases from J, the junction contained 6 bases not matched to a gene. The CDR3 is 17 amino acids. The germline V gene encodes CDR1 KGHDR and CDR2 SFDVKD. CDR3 region: CATSDFPGQGASNEQFF. The CDR3 DNA follows: TGTGCCACCAGTGATTTTCCGGGACAGGGGGCTAGCAATGAGCAGTTCTTC.

This clonotype was found a few times. The chain links TRBV20-1 to TRBJ2-1; the D gene is possibly TRBD2 (5 bases). The CDR3 spans 13 residues. Trimming cost V 2 bases and J 2 bases, with 7 bases left between them. The germline V gene encodes CDR1 DFQATT and CDR2 SNEGSKA (reference sequence). CDR3 residues: CSARRAAYNEQFF. CDR3 nucleotides: TGCAGTGCTAGACGAGCGGCCTACAATGAGCAGTTCTTC.

The chain carries TRBV29-1 and TRBJ2-2, with D uncertain. Looked up from germline, CDR1 is SQVTM and CDR2 is ANQGSEA. The CDR3 is 17 amino acids. With 3 bases removed from V and 4 bases from J, the gap between germline ends came to 21 bases. In DNA form, the CDR3 reads TGCAGCGTTGAGCTACGAACACAAGCTAGTAGCACCGGGGAGCTGTTTTTT. Translating gives CSVELRTQASSTGELFF.

This clonotype came up many times. This rearrangement joins TRBV10-3 to TRBJ2-5, with 11 nucleotides matching TRBD2. CDR1 ENHRY and CDR2 SYGVKD come from the germline V gene. V shed 2 bases, J shed 5 bases, and the junction held 4 bases outside the gene matches. CDR3 size: 15 residues. The CDR3: CAISEGTSGWETQYF. The DNA of the CDR3 is TGTGCCATCAGTGAGGGGACTAGCGGTTGGGAGACCCAGTACTTC.

This clonotype was counted many times. The rearrangement links TRBV12-3 or TRBV12-4 to TRBJ1-5, with TRBD1 matching over 9 bases. Germline trimming cut 6 bases from V and 4 bases from J; bases unmatched to any gene: 4. The CDR3 sequence is 14 residues long. CDR3 region: CASRAGTGNQPQHF. Written as DNA, the CDR3 is TGTGCCAGCAGGGCCGGGACAGGGAATCAGCCCCAGCATTTT.

The chain combines TRBV29-1 with TRBJ1-2, with D maybe TRBD1 (6 bases). V gave up 4 bases and J gave up 6 bases, with 9 bases separating them. The CDR3 has 11 amino acids. CDR1 and CDR2 (germline): SQVTM, ANQGSEA. The DNA of the CDR3 is TGCAGCGTTGCAGGGGCAGATGGCTACACCTTC. Its translation: CSVAGADGYTF.

About this clonotype itself: A much larger clone lies a single base off, so this may be a read error. This chain joins TRBV29-1 and TRBJ1-2; 8 nucleotides align to TRBD1. This CDR3 is built from 11 residues. Per the germline V gene, CDR1 is SQVTM and CDR2 is ANQGSEA. CDR3 bases: TGCAGCGTGGGACAGGACTATGGCCACACCTTC. It codes for CSVGQDYGHTF.

As for this clonotype: Because it lacks the conserved phenylalanine or tryptophan at the end, this CDR3 is likely a read error. The V call is TRBV19, the J call TRBJ2-5; a weak D match, TRBD2 (7 bases). V lost 3 bases to trimming and J lost 5 bases, with 16 bases between them. CDR1 and CDR2 from the germline V gene are LNHDA and SQIVND (reference sequence). The CDR3 extends over 15 amino acids. The CDR3 nucleotides are TGTGCCAGTAGTATGTTGGGGGGGCCGAGGGAGACCCAGTACTTA. It yields the protein CASSMLGGPRETQYL.

The chain is built from TRBV4-1 and TRBJ1-1; 9 bases match TRBD1. The CDR3 consists of 13 residues. CDR1 is MGHRA and CDR2 is YSYEKL in the germline V gene. V lost 4 bases, J lost 4 bases, and 1 base stayed unmatched. CDR3 coding DNA: TGCGCCAGCAGCCGACAGGGGGTCACTGAAGCTTTCTTT. This codes for CASSRQGVTEAFF.

V is TRBV29-1 and J is TRBJ1-4; TRBD1 might be the D (6 bases). Trimming took off 6 bases at V and 4 bases at J, with 12 bases between the two ends. The CDR3 is 13 residues long. Germline loops: CDR1 SQVTM, CDR2 ANQGSEA. CDR3: CSVGGPDNEKLFF. Here the CDR3 DNA reads TGCAGCGTCGGGGGGCCCGATAATGAAAAACTGTTTTTT.

The chain joins TRBV20-1 to TRBJ2-2; D not certain. This CDR3 contains 14 residues. CDR1 is DFQATT and CDR2 is SNEGSKA in the germline V gene (reference sequence). Trimming pared 6 bases from V and 0 bases from J, leaving 11 bases between. The CDR3 sequence: CSARRAANTGELFF. CDR3 nucleotides: TGCAGTGCGAGAAGGGCGGCGAACACCGGGGAGCTGTTTTTT.

The rearrangement uses TRBV27 and TRBJ1-6, with D uncertain. Germline CDR1 MNHEY, CDR2 SMNVEV (reference sequence). This CDR3 is 13 amino acids long. V was pared by 5 bases and J by 10 bases, with 12 bases between. CDR3 nucleotide sequence: TGTGCCAGCAGTGTGACAATTTGGTCACCCCTCCACTTT. This sequence encodes CASSVTIWSPLHF.

The rearrangement links TRBV27 to TRBJ2-3; either TRBD1 or TRBD2 may supply D (6 bases each). CDR1 MNHEY and CDR2 SMNVEV come from the germline V gene (reference sequence). With 5 bases removed from V and 1 base from J, the gap between germline ends came to 19 bases. The CDR3 runs to 17 residues. The CDR3 nucleotides read TGTGCCAGCAGTGGGGGAGAGGGGGGCCTACGCACAGATACGCAGTATTTT. It is translated as CASSGGEGGLRTDTQYF.

This sequence joins TRBV5-1 and TRBJ2-4; D not resolved. CDR3 length equals 13 residues. CDR1 and CDR2 from the germline V gene are SGHRS and YFSETQ. Trimming removed 0 bases from V and 8 bases from J, with 9 bases in between. CDR3 in amino acids: CASSLEDRDIQYF. DNA for the CDR3: TGCGCCAGCAGCTTGGAGGATCGGGACATTCAGTACTTC.

This clonotype has at least ten counts. The chain recombines TRBV4-3 with TRBJ2-7; D gene unclear. The CDR3 runs to 14 residues. Germline loops: CDR1 LGHNA, CDR2 YSLEER. V shed 0 bases and J shed 3 bases, with 9 bases lying between them. The CDR3 DNA reads TGCGCCAGCAGCCAAGATCTGGGCAGCTACGAGCAGTACTTC. This translates into CASSQDLGSYEQYF.

This clonotype was recorded many times. The V and J genes are TRBV5-4 and TRBJ2-1, with D possibly TRBD1 on 5 matching bases. Trimming took off 4 bases at V and 0 bases at J, with 14 bases between the two ends. The CDR3 is 16 residues long. The V gene's germline CDR1 is SGHNT and CDR2 YYREEE (reference sequence). The CDR3 loop is CASSTPRGGSYNEQFF. CDR3 nucleotide sequence: TGTGCCAGCAGCACCCCAAGGGGCGGCTCCTACAATGAGCAGTTCTTC.

In its sample, this clonotype was seen many times. The J gene is TRBJ2-3, the V gene TRBV20-1, with 7 nucleotides matching TRBD1. In germline, CDR1 is DFQATT, CDR2 SNEGSKA (reference sequence). The length of the CDR3 is 11 residues. Trimming cost V 5 bases and J 11 bases; bases outside gene matches: 7. The CDR3 DNA reads TGCAGTGCTTACAGGGGCAACGGGCAGTATTTT. It translates to CSAYRGNGQYF.

This clonotype was seen a few times. The rearrangement joins TRBV7-2 to TRBJ1-1; no firm D call. Trimming cost V 3 bases and J 4 bases, with 6 bases left between them. The CDR3 extends over 12 amino acids. The germline CDR1 and CDR2 sequences are SGHTA and FQGNSA. For the CDR3, the DNA is TGTGCCAGCAGCTTTTCCAGCACTGAAGCTTTCTTT. Translation: CASSFSSTEAFF.

This clonotype was detected only a few times. The CDR3 sequence: CSVLRQSSPTEAFF. Written as DNA, the CDR3 is TGCAGCGTGCTCCGACAGTCGTCGCCCACTGAAGCTTTCTTT. The rearrangement uses TRBV29-1 and TRBJ1-1, with D maybe TRBD1 (5 bases). Germline values: CDR1 SQVTM, CDR2 ANQGSEA. Trimming removed 6 bases at V and 4 bases at J, with 18 bases between. There are 14 residues in the CDR3.

There are a few counts of this clonotype. The chain carries TRBV18 and TRBJ2-3; 7 bases fit TRBD1. The trim removed 5 bases at V and 0 bases at J, leaving 8 bases unmatched. Looked up from germline, CDR1 is KGHSH and CDR2 is LQKENI. The CDR3 has 16 amino acids. This CDR3 reads CASSKTGTESTDTQYF. Here the CDR3 DNA reads TGTGCCAGCTCAAAAACCGGGACAGAGAGCACAGATACGCAGTATTTT. Combining the CDR3 with reference TRBV18 and TRBJ2-3 gives the whole variable domain NAGVMQNPRHLVRRRGQEARLRCSPMKGHSHVYWYRQLPEEGLKFMVYLQKENIIDESGMPKERFSAEFPKEGPSILRIQQVVRGDSAAYFCASSKTGTESTDTQYFGPGTRLTVL.

This clonotype was counted at least ten times. V gene TRBV20-1 combines with J gene TRBJ2-7; D assignment may be TRBD1 or TRBD2 (7 bases each). CDR1 is DFQATT, CDR2 SNEGSKA, per germline (reference sequence). CDR3 length: 16 residues. V gave up 1 base and J gave up 2 bases, with 18 bases separating them. The CDR3 region has the DNA TGCAGTGCTAGAGTCAAGCGGGGACAGAGAGCCTACGAGCAGTACTTC. Protein: CSARVKRGQRAYEQYF.

The sample holds many counts of this clonotype. The J gene is TRBJ2-3, the V gene TRBV11-2; TRBD2 matches at 8 bases. V lost 1 base, J lost 4 bases, and 1 base stayed unmatched. This CDR3 region has 14 residues. Per germline, CDR1 SGHAT and CDR2 FQNNGV. In DNA, the CDR3 is TGTGCCAGCAGCTTAGGGGGACTAGCAGATACGCAGTATTTT. Protein product: CASSLGGLADTQYF.

The rearrangement joins TRBV7-2 to TRBJ1-2; TRBD1 matches 8 bases. Germline trimming cut 2 bases from V and 8 bases from J; bases unmatched to any gene: 13. CDR1 is SGHTA, CDR2 FQGNSA, per germline. This CDR3 contains 16 residues. The CDR3 here is CASSLSEDRETLGYTF. For the CDR3, the DNA is TGTGCCAGCAGCTTAAGCGAGGACAGGGAGACTCTGGGCTACACCTTC.

This clonotype occurred many times. The V gene is TRBV19, the J gene TRBJ2-3; D assignment may be TRBD1 or TRBD2 (5 bases each). The CDR3 length is 13 residues. The V end was cut by 6 bases, the J end by 2 bases, with 9 bases between. Germline loops: CDR1 LNHDA, CDR2 SQIVND (reference sequence). CDR3 amino acids: CASSGTHTDTQYF. In DNA form, the CDR3 reads TGTGCCAGTAGCGGGACCCACACAGATACGCAGTATTTT.